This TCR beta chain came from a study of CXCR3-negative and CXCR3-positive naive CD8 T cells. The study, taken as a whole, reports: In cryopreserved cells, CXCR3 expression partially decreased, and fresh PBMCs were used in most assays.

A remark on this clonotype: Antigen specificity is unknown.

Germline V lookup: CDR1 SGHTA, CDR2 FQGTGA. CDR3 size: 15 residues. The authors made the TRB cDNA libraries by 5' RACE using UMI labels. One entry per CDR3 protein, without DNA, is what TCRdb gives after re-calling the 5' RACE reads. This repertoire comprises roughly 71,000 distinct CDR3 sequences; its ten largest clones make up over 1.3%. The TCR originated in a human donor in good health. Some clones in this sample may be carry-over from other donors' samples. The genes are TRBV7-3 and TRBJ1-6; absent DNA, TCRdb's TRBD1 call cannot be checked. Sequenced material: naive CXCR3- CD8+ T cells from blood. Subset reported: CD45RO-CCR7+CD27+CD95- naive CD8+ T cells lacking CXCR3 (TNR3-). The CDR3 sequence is CASSATGGAGSPLHF.